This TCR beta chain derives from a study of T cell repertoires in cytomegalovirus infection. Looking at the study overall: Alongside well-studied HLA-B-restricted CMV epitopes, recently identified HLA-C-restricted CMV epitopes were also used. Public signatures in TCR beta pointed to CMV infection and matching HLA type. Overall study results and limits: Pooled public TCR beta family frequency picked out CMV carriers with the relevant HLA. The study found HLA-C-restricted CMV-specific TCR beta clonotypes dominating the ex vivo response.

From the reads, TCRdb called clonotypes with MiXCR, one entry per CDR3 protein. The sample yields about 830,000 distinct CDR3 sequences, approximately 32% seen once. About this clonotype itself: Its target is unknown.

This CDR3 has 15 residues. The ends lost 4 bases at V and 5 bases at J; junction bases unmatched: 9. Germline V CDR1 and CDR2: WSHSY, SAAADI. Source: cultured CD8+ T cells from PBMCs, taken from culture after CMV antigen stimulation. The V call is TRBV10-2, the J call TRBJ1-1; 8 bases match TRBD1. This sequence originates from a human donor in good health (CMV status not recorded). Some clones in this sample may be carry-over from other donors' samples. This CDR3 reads CASSAGTGGRTEAFF. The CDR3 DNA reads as TGCGCCAGCAGTGCGGGCACAGGGGGGCGGACTGAAGCTTTCTTT.